This T cell receptor (beta chain) is from a study of T cell repertoires in cytomegalovirus infection (dated by TCRdb to between 2018 and 2020). Notes on the research overall: Donor HLA type was relevant to the analysis, as public TCR beta signatures indicated carriage of CMV infection together with the matching HLA type.

TCRdb records Illumina HiSeq 1500 as the sequencer. TCRdb reran the public reads through fastp at Q25 and MiXCR, keeping productive beta chains. Rows with one shared CDR3 protein collapse into an entry with the most common genes and DNA. The sample yields approximately 490,000 distinct CDR3 sequences; around 11% were counted once. The top ten clonotypes cover roughly 10% of the sample. CDR1 MNHEY and CDR2 SVGAGI were looked up in the germline V gene. V is shortened by 2 bases, J by 0 bases, and the region joining them spans 14 bases. Including the terminal cysteine and phenylalanine, the CDR3 comprises 16 residues. This entry keeps only the CDR3 DNA: 48 bases, framed from base 1. This clonotype was seen many times. It lacks a known antigen. No base qualities exist here, and no much larger clone lies one base off it. What the work shows at the level of the full study, not this receptor alone: In the ex vivo response, HLA-C-restricted CMV-specific TCR beta clonotypes were dominant, and in two of eight donors the single most frequent clonotype came from this HLA-C-restricted group. In both this cohort and an independent cohort of 300 to 450 donors, the cumulative frequency of public TCR beta family members distinguished carriers of CMV infection plus the relevant HLA type.

Sequencing was done on a sample of PBMCs. The V and J genes are TRBV6-5 and TRBJ2-7; TRBD1 could be the D gene, as 5 bases match. The receptor was derived from a human donor in good health (CMV status not recorded). Some clones in this sample may be carry-over from other donors' samples. The CDR3 region reads CASSYPRAGYSYEQYF. The bases read TGTGCCAGCAGTTACCCCAGGGCAGGGTACTCCTACGAGCAGTACTTC.